The entry below describes one T cell receptor (beta chain). A few counts support this clonotype. The antigen this receptor binds is unknown. Nothing much larger sits one base from this clone, and base qualities are not available. The V and J ends are trimmed by 6 bases and 4 bases, leaving 12 bases between them. From cysteine to phenylalanine, the CDR3 is 14 amino acids long. Only the CDR3 DNA is retained, 42 bases long and in frame from the first base. Every donor was a healthy Caucasian. The twin cohort comprised three pairs of female monozygotic twins, all aged roughly 18 to 30 years. Peripheral blood mononuclear cells were the source from which RNA for the TCR libraries was isolated. Libraries were constructed by 5' RACE. Sequenced using an Illumina HiSeq 2000. Template switching introduced a universal primer binding site; the final cDNA contained a unique molecular identifier, enabling accurate counting of TCR cDNA molecules. Specific primers in the conserved constant-segment region were used to synthesize first-strand cDNA for the TCR alpha and beta chains. Each cDNA library was double barcoded, with a SMART-Mk sample barcode plus Illumina barcodes, to control for contamination. Two successive PCR steps introduced TruSeq adapter sequences along with Illumina sample barcodes. TCR alpha and beta cDNA libraries were sequenced on the Illumina HiSeq platform with custom primers. The authors' analysis ran thus. MiGEC processed the raw reads to extract unique molecular identifiers, while MiXCR was used to determine the CDR3 positions. Recombination models were inferred per individual with the repgenHMM and IGoR tools using an EM algorithm. Shared clonotypes were analyzed with the tcR package in R, and sharing was normalized by the product of cloneset sizes. To study raw recombination without the effects of thymic and clonal selection, out-of-frame nonproductive sequences were analyzed. TCRdb itself trimmed the public reads at Q25 with fastp, ran MiXCR and retained productive beta chains. Records with the same CDR3 protein are collapsed into one entry carrying the most frequent genes and DNA. It is TCRdb's table, rather than the study itself, that gives the V and J calls and clone size. This sample has 550,000 to 700,000 distinct CDR3 sequences in its table, and 21% of those were observed once. Roughly 4.3% of the sample is held by the ten biggest clonotypes.

This sample was taken from a study of identical twins (dated by TCRdb to the mid-2010s). Looking at the study overall: To test whether fetal clonotypes persist, this study deep-sequenced TCR alpha and beta repertoires from monozygotic twins, from unrelated adults of various ages, and from cord blood. Replicate twin experiments were performed at different times using different library preparation protocols to rule out contamination. Overall study results and their limits: Abundant cord blood beta clonotypes carried fewer insertions; young adult naive repertoires showed a weaker similar trend, while memory repertoires showed none. Compared with coincidental sharing between unrelated individuals, out-of-frame TCR alpha sequences shared between twins had an excess of sequences with low generation probability. A weaker excess of twin sharing was found in beta out-of-frame sequences because the signal-to-noise ratio was lowered by fewer shared sequences. In monozygotic twins, recombination models systematically underestimated out-of-frame TCR alpha sharing, but the models matched the sharing seen between unrelated individuals. Invariant T cells such as MAIT and iNKT could partly confound zero-insertion analyses, although diverse VJ usage argued against such confounding for most clonotypes. Because the same donors could not be followed over many years, the conclusions depended on cross-sectional statistical analysis.

These sequences were also reported in another study, on T cells expressing NK-cell markers. According to the second study: In sorted CD3+CD56+NKG2C+, CD3+CD56+NKG2C- and CD3+CD56-NKG2C+ T-cell subsets from several donors, TCR beta-chain repertoires were profiled. Among the eight sequenced donors, seven were HCMV-seropositive and one was HCMV-seronegative. To restrict sorting to alphabetaTCR-expressing T cells, an anti-gammadeltaTCR antibody was added in several experiments. In over five donors, the dominant CD3+CD56+NKG2C+ clonotypes were among the top 10 CD8+ clonotypes and accounted for about 1.0-7.5% of CD8+ T cells. Those dominant clonotypes were again the most abundant among CD3+CD56-NKG2C+ cells in four donors, at roughly 25-60.1%. It remained unclear whether the expanded NKG2C-expressing T cell clones were specific for HCMV antigens. The study sequenced eight donors, all healthy volunteers chosen at random: three men and five women. To determine HCMV serostatus, a commercial ELISA kit was used to detect HCMV-specific IgG in serum. For over five donors, bulk peripheral blood T-cell repertoires were also sequenced from unsorted PBMC. MIGEC was used to demultiplex reads and group the reads by UMI, and MiTCR was used to assemble and quantify clonotypes. Only TCR cDNA sequences supported by at least two reads were kept to exclude erroneous sequences. The tcR package was used for downstream repertoire analysis, and clonotypes were matched between fractions using CDR3 nucleotide sequence together with V segment. Antigen specificity was annotated against VDJdb with VDJmatch, allowing one amino acid substitution in CDR3.

This clonotype was sampled from a woman in her late teens or twenties in good health. This receptor chain uses TRBV12-3 or TRBV12-4 and TRBJ2-2; possibly the D gene is TRBD1, per 6 matching bases. The sequenced material came from PBMCs. The encoded CDR3 is CASSETGPTGELFF. The nucleotide sequence reads as follows: TGTGCCAGCAGCGAGACAGGCCCCACCGGGGAGCTGTTTTTT.